A single sample is the source of the 22 T cell receptor beta chains below, sequenced in a study of a mutant IDH1 vaccine in newly diagnosed glioma. The time point was: week 47, end of study. Every vaccination contained 300 ug of the mutant IDH1 20-mer peptide and was paired with topical imiquimod. Sequencing used immunoSEQ multiplex PCR; TCRdb keeps in-frame clones, though not all of them. This sample carries over 80,000 clones, 75% to 85% of them seen once, and the ten largest clones take 5.2%. Their cognate antigens are unknown. The material sequenced was PBMCs, taken from a glioma patient whose treatment included an IDH1 peptide vaccine. The receptors were sampled from a man aged 35 to 55 with glioma.

This chain uses TRBV7-3 with TRBJ2-7; TRBD2 might be the D (5 bases). CDR3 size: 15 residues. Germline V CDR1 and CDR2: SGHTA, FQGTGA. V lost 0 bases to trimming and J lost 1 base, with 10 bases between them. The CDR3 bases are TGTGCCAGCAGCTTAACGGGTGGGAGTTCCTACGAGCAGTACTTC. This encodes CASSLTGGSSYEQYF.

J is TRBJ2-1 and V is TRBV6-1; D is unclear. The CDR3 sequence is 14 residues long. The germline V and J ends were trimmed by 3 bases and 6 bases, with 12 bases remaining between them. In germline, CDR1 is MNHNS, CDR2 SASEGT. CDR3 bases: TGTGCCAGCAGTGAGCAGTCTAGGGCCAATGAGCAGTTCTTC. Translating gives CASSEQSRANEQFF.

The chain links TRBV6-5 to TRBJ2-7, with 7 bases lining up with TRBD1. The CDR3 contains 14 residues. Germline trimming cut 3 bases from V and 5 bases from J; bases unmatched to any gene: 7. Germline V gives CDR1 MNHEY, CDR2 SVGAGI. Here the CDR3 DNA reads TGTGCCAGCAGTTATATGGACAGGTACGACGAGCAGTACTTC. Amino acid sequence: CASSYMDRYDEQYF.

This chain links TRBV4-1 with TRBJ2-5; D is ambiguous. V shed 5 bases and J shed 11 bases, with 3 bases lying between them. CDR3 length equals 8 residues. CDR1 is MGHRA and CDR2 is YSYEKL in the germline V gene. CDR3 in amino acids: CASSGQYF. The CDR3 DNA reads TGCGCCAGCAGCGGGCAGTACTTC.

CDR3 amino acids: CASSSSYEQYF. The CDR3 DNA follows: TGTGCCAGCTCATCCTCCTACGAGCAGTACTTC. The rearrangement links TRBV18 to TRBJ2-7; D unclear. CDR3 length: 11 residues. CDR1 and CDR2 (germline): KGHSH, LQKENI. The V end lost 5 bases, the J end lost 0 bases, and 2 bases lay between the germline ends.

The chain carries TRBV2 and TRBJ1-1; the D gene is possibly TRBD1 (6 bases). Germline CDR1 is SNHLY and CDR2 is FYNNEI. V lost 4 bases, J lost 1 base, and 10 bases lay in between. CDR3 length equals 14 residues. The CDR3 is CASSVGGGNTEAFF. The CDR3 nucleotides read TGTGCCAGCAGTGTAGGAGGGGGGAACACTGAAGCTTTCTTT.

The chain has TRBV2 and TRBJ1-2; possibly TRBD1 for D (5 bases). The CDR3 totals 13 residues. Germline V gene data show CDR1 as SNHLY and CDR2 as FYNNEI. V dropped 7 bases and J dropped 3 bases, with 12 bases sitting between them. The CDR3 region has the DNA TGTGCCAGCAAAGGCAGGGCACACTATGGCTACACCTTC. Translated, it gives CASKGRAHYGYTF. The full variable domain, rest sourced from reference TRBV2 and TRBJ1-2, is EPEVTQTPSHQVTQMGQEVILRCVPISNHLYFYWYRQILGQKVEFLVSFYNNEISEKSEIFDDQFSVERPDGSNFTLKIRSTKLEDSAMYFCASKGRAHYGYTFGSGTRLTVV.

Remarks on this clone: A read error may produce the germline difference seen at one junction end. The rearrangement joins TRBV7-7 to TRBJ2-2; 7 positions agree with TRBD2. The CDR3 sequence is 15 residues long. Germline V gene lookup returns CDR1 SSHAT and CDR2 FNYEAQ (reference sequence). DNA for the CDR3: TGTGCTAGCAGCTTAGCGGGCGCTAGCTCCGGGGAGCTGTTTTTT. Protein sequence: CASSLAGASSGELFF.

The CDR3 DNA follows: TGCAGCGTACCGACTAGCGGGGATGGAGAGACCCAGTACTTC. Its protein is CSVPTSGDGETQYF. This chain connects TRBV29-1 to TRBJ2-5, with 11 bases matching TRBD2. The germline V gene has CDR1 SQVTM and CDR2 ANQGSEA. Trimming took 6 bases from V and 4 from J; bases not matched to a gene: 7. The CDR3 consists of 14 residues.

This sequence joins TRBV28 and TRBJ2-1; 8 bases fit TRBD1. Losses at the gene ends were 7 bases for V and 5 bases for J; bases not matched to a gene: 4. Germline CDR1 is MDHEN and CDR2 is SYDVKM. CDR3 length: 13 amino acids. The CDR3 DNA sequence: TGTGCCAGCATTGGGACAGGTAACAATGAGCAGTTCTTC. This sequence encodes CASIGTGNNEQFF.

This chain uses TRBV7-9 with TRBJ1-6; perhaps TRBD1 as D (6 bases). Germline loops: CDR1 SEHNR, CDR2 FQNEAQ (reference sequence). This CDR3 is built from 14 residues. V shed 5 bases and J shed 5 bases, with 10 bases lying between them. This CDR3 is CASSQGGNNSPLHF. The CDR3 DNA sequence: TGTGCCAGCAGCCAAGGGGGGAATAATTCACCCCTCCACTTT.

This clone was recorded many times. The chain links TRBV6-1 to TRBJ2-7; possibly TRBD2 for D (7 bases). Germline V lookup: CDR1 MNHNS, CDR2 SASEGT. The CDR3 sequence is 15 residues long. V gave up 1 base and J gave up 3 bases, with 13 bases separating them. The DNA for the CDR3 is TGTGCCAGCAGTGAAGAGGTAGGGGGGGTCTACGAGCAGTACTTC. This codes for CASSEEVGGVYEQYF.

This clone was counted a single time. The rearrangement joins TRBV10-1 to TRBJ2-2; 10 bases agree with TRBD1. In germline, CDR1 is WNHNN, CDR2 SYGVQD (reference sequence). This CDR3 region has 16 residues. The V segment lost 3 bases and the J segment 6 bases; nucleotides outside the gene matches: 7. This CDR3 is CASSDPGQGWAGELFF. The CDR3 DNA reads as TGCGCCAGCAGTGACCCGGGACAGGGGTGGGCCGGGGAGCTGTTTTTT.

The genes are TRBV25-1 and TRBJ1-3, with 7 nucleotides matching TRBD1. The CDR3 loop spans 18 amino acids. Looked up from germline, CDR1 is MGHDK and CDR2 is SYGVNS. With V trimmed by 2 bases and J by 0 bases, 10 bases remained unmatched. CDR3 bases: TGTGCCAGCAGTGAAACCCTCCCGACAGGGCTCTCTGGAAACACCATATATTTT. Translation: CASSETLPTGLSGNTIYF.

This clone was seen only once. The chain recombines TRBV5-4 with TRBJ1-3, with a possible D match to TRBD1 (6 bases). V lost 0 bases, J lost 0 bases, and 10 bases lay in between. CDR3 size: 16 residues. Germline values: CDR1 SGHNT, CDR2 YYREEE (reference sequence). For the CDR3, the DNA is TGTGCCAGCAGCTTGGGAGGACAGTTCTCTGGAAACACCATATATTTT. Its translation is CASSLGGQFSGNTIYF.

This chain joins TRBV5-1 and TRBJ2-7, with D unclear. V lost 2 bases to trimming and J lost 8 bases, with 17 bases between them. The CDR3 loop spans 14 amino acids. Per germline, CDR1 SGHRS and CDR2 YFSETQ. In DNA form, the CDR3 reads TGCGCCAGCAGCTTAGGCACGGCAGAACTACAGCAGTACTTC. As protein: CASSLGTAELQQYF.

In its sample, this clone was seen once. The chain carries TRBV7-9 and TRBJ1-3; 7 bases match TRBD1. This CDR3 spans 15 amino acids. Per the germline V gene, CDR1 is SEHNR and CDR2 is FQNEAQ (reference sequence). With 2 bases clipped from V and 2 bases from J, the junction kept 3 bases outside the gene matches. CDR3 residues: CASSLPRGPGNTIYF. The CDR3 DNA reads TGTGCCAGCAGCTTACCTAGGGGGCCTGGAAACACCATATATTTT.

The gene calls are TRBV6-4 and TRBJ1-2; 10 positions match TRBD1. The CDR3 extends over 14 amino acids. V lost 6 bases, J lost 6 bases, and 7 bases stayed unmatched. Germline V gene data show CDR1 as MRHNA and CDR2 as SNTAGT. DNA for the CDR3: TGTGCCAGCAGCCCGGGACAGGGGTACAATGGCTACACCTTC. It codes for CASSPGQGYNGYTF.

The chain carries TRBV10-3 and TRBJ1-5; D remains unclear. In germline, CDR1 is ENHRY, CDR2 SYGVKD. Trimming removed 11 bases at V and 0 bases at J, with 11 bases between. The CDR3 is made up of 13 amino acids. The CDR3 region is CASAGDSNQPQHF. The DNA for the CDR3 is TGTGCCTCAGCAGGTGATAGCAATCAGCCCCAGCATTTT.

The CDR3 loop reads CASSHDRTSGGYEQYF. Here the CDR3 DNA reads TGTGCCAGCAGCCATGATCGGACTAGCGGGGGCTACGAGCAGTACTTC. This chain joins TRBV4-2 and TRBJ2-7, with 13 bases lining up with TRBD2. The CDR3 sequence is 16 residues long. The V and J ends lost 3 bases and 3 bases, in that order; junction bases with no gene match: 5. Germline V gene lookup returns CDR1 LGHNA and CDR2 YNFKEQ.

The chain links TRBV28 to TRBJ1-3, with D unclear. V lost 2 bases and J 8 bases, leaving 10 bases between the germline ends. This CDR3 spans 13 amino acids. Germline CDR1 and CDR2: MDHEN and SYDVKM. This CDR3 is CASSLRNGHTIYF. CDR3 coding DNA: TGTGCCAGCAGTTTAAGGAACGGGCACACCATATATTTT.

This chain joins TRBV7-3 and TRBJ2-3, with 8 bases identical to TRBD2. Germline lookup yields CDR1 SGHTA and CDR2 FQGTGA. Trimming cost V 2 bases and J 6 bases; bases outside gene matches: 4. CDR3 size: 14 residues. CDR3 nucleotides: TGTGCCAGCAGCTTAGCGGGAGGCGGGGATACGCAGTATTTT. Its translation: CASSLAGGGDTQYF. The full variable domain, rest sourced from reference TRBV7-3 and TRBJ2-3, is GAGVSQTPSNKVTEKGKYVELRCDPISGHTALYWYRQSLGQGPEFLIYFQGTGAADDSGLPNDRFFAVRPEGSVSTLKIQRTERGDSAVYLCASSLAGGGDTQYFGPGTRLTVL.